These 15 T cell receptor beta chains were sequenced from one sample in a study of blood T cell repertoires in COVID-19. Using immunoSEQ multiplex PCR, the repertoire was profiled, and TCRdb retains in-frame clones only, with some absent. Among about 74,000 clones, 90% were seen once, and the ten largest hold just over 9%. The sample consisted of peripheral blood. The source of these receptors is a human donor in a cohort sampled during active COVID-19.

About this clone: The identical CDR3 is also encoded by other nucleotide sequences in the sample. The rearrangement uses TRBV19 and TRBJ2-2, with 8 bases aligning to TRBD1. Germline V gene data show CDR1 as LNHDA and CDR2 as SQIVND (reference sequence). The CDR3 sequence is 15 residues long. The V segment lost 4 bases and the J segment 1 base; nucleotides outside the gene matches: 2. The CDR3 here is CASSRQGLNTGELFF. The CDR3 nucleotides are TGTGCCAGTAGTAGACAGGGGCTGAACACCGGGGAGCTGTTTTTT.

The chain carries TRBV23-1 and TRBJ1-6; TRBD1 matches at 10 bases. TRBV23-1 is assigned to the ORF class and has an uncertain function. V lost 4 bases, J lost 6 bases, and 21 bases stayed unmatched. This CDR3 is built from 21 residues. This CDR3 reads CASSPSSRDRGGGWINSPLHF. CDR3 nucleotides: TGCGCCAGCAGTCCTTCCTCCCGGGACAGGGGCGGCGGGTGGATTAATTCACCCCTCCACTTT.

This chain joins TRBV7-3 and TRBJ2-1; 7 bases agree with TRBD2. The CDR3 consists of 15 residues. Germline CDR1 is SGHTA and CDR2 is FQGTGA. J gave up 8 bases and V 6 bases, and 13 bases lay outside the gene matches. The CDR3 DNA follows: TGTGCCAGCAGTTCAAAACGGGCGGGAGTGGATGAGCAGTTCTTC. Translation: CASSSKRAGVDEQFF.

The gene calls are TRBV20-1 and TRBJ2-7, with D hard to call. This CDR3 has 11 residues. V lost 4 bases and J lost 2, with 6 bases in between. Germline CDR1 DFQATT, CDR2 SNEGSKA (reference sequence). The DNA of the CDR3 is TGCAGTGCTACCAGGCCCTACGAGCAGTACTTC. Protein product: CSATRPYEQYF.

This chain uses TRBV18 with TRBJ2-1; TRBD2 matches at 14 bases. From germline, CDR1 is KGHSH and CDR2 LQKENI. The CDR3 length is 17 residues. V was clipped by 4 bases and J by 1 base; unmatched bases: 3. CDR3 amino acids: CASSQGLAGVSYNEQFF. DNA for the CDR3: TGTGCCAGCTCACAGGGACTAGCGGGAGTTTCCTACAATGAGCAGTTCTTC. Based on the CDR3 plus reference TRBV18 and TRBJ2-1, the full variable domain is NAGVMQNPRHLVRRRGQEARLRCSPMKGHSHVYWYRQLPEEGLKFMVYLQKENIIDESGMPKERFSAEFPKEGPSILRIQQVVRGDSAAYFCASSQGLAGVSYNEQFFGPGTRLTVL.

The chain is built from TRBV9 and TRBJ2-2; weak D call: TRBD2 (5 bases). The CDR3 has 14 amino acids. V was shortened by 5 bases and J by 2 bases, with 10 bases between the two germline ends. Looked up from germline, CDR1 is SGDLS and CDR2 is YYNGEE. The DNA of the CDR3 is TGTGCCAGCAGGGGGAGTGGTAACACCGGGGAGCTGTTTTTT. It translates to CASRGSGNTGELFF.

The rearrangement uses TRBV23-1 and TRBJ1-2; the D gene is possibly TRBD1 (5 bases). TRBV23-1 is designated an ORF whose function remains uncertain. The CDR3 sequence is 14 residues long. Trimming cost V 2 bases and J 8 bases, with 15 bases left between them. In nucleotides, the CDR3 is TGCGCCAGCAGTCAACCGGACAACCCCGGGGGCTACACCTTC. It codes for CASSQPDNPGGYTF.

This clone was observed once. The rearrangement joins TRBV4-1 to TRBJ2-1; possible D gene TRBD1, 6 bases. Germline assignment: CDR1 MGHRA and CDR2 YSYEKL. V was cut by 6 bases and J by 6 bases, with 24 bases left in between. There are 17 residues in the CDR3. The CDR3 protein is CASSSPGGTHQFNEQFF. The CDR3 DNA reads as TGCGCCAGCAGTTCCCCGGGTGGGACACACCAATTCAATGAGCAGTTCTTC.

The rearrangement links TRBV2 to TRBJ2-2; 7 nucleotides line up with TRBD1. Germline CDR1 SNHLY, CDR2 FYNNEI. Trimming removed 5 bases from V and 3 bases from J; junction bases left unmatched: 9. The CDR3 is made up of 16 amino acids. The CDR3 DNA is TGTGCCAGCAGTTCCAACAGGGGACACTACACCGGGGAGCTGTTTTTT. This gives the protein CASSSNRGHYTGELFF.

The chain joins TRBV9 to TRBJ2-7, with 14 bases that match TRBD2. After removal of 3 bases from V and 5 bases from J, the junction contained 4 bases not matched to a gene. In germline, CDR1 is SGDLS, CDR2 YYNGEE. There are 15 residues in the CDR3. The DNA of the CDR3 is TGTGCCAGCAGCGGCCTGGGACTAGCGGGAGACGAGCAGTACTTC. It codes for CASSGLGLAGDEQYF.

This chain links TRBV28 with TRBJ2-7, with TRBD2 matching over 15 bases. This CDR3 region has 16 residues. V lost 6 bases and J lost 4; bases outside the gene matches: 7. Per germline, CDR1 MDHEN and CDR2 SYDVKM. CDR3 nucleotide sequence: TGTGCCAGCAGCCAAGTCGGGACTAGCGGGAGGTACGAGCAGTACTTC. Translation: CASSQVGTSGRYEQYF.

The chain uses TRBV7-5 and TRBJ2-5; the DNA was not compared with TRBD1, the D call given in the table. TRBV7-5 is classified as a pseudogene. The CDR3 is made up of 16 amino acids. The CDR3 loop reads CARSFPGQGGPETQYF. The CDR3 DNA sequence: TGTGCCAGAAGCTTCCCGGGACAGGGGGGTCCAGAGACCCAGTACTTC.

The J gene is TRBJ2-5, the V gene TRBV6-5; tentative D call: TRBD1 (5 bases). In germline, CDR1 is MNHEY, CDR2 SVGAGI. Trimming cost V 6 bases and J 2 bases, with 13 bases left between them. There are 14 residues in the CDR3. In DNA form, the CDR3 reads TGTGCCAGCAGGTTGACAGAGTCACAAGAGACCCAGTACTTC. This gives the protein CASRLTESQETQYF.

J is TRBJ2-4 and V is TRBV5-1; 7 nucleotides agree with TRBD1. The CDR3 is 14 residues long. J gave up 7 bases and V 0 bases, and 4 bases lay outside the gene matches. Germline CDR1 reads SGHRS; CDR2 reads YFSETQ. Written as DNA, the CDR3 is TGCGCCAGCAGCTTGGAAGGGGGCGCGAACATTCAGTACTTC. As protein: CASSLEGGANIQYF.

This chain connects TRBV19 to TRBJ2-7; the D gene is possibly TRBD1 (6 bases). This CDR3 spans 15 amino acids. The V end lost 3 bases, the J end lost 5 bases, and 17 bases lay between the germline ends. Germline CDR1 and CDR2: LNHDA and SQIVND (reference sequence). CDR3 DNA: TGTGCCAGTAGTATTGGCGCAACAGGGAGCCACGAGCAGTACTTC. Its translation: CASSIGATGSHEQYF.